The clone carrying this T cell receptor beta chain was found a few times. The data are from a study of shared clonotypes between healthy human individuals. Produced via immunoSEQ multiplex PCR; TCRdb's table is partial and in-frame only. The sample consists of millions of clones, over 85% of them appearing once. This CDR3 contains 12 residues. Germline V gene data show CDR1 as SGHKS and CDR2 as YYEKEE (reference sequence). The V and J ends lost 7 bases and 10 bases respectively, with 12 bases between them. The V call is TRBV5-5, the J call TRBJ1-6; D is possibly TRBD1 (5 bases). Sequences were obtained from naive CD4+ T cells sorted from blood. The subset denotes: CD45RA+ positively selected. This receptor was obtained from a young man in good health. CDR3 in DNA: TGTGCCAGCGACTTAGGGACCTCACCCCTCCACTTT. Protein: CASDLGTSPLHF. The full variable domain, rest sourced from reference TRBV5-5 and TRBJ1-6, is DAGVTQSPTHLIKTRGQQVTLRCSPISGHKSVSWYQQVLGQGPQFIFQYYEKEERGRGNFPDRFSARQFPNYSSELNVNALLLGDSALYLCASDLGTSPLHFGNGTRLTVT.